Shown below are 14 T cell receptor beta chains from a single sample sequenced in a study of shared clonotypes between healthy human individuals. Measured with immunoSEQ multiplex PCR; TCRdb has only the in-frame clones, and not every one. The table records about 980,000 clones, over 75% of them present only once. The source material was memory CD4+ T cells sorted from blood. Subset: CD45RA-negative fraction. The source of these receptors is a man aged 18 to 35 in good health.

This clone was counted once. The V and J genes are TRBV9 and TRBJ2-1; TRBD2 is a possible D gene (5 bases). With 0 bases removed from V and 1 base from J, the gap between germline ends came to 11 bases. The CDR3 sequence is 16 residues long. The germline V gene encodes CDR1 SGDLS and CDR2 YYNGEE. CDR3 sequence: CASSVGGLGSYNEQFF. CDR3 bases: TGTGCCAGCAGCGTAGGAGGGTTAGGGTCCTACAATGAGCAGTTCTTC. The full variable domain, with the rest looked up from reference TRBV9 and TRBJ2-1, is DSGVTQTPKHLITATGQRVTLRCSPRSGDLSVYWYQQSLDQGLQFLIQYYNGEERAKGNILERFSAQQFPDLHSELNLSSLELGDSALYFCASSVGGLGSYNEQFFGPGTRLTVL.

The chain combines TRBV21-1 with TRBJ2-7; the table's D call of TRBD1 was not tested on the DNA. TRBV21-1 is a pseudogene segment. The CDR3 runs 16 residues. The CDR3 DNA reads TGTGCCAGCAGCTTAAAGGCCACAGGGTACTGCCACGAGCAGTACTTC. Its protein product is CASSLKATGYCHEQYF.

A few counts support this clone. The chain has TRBV6-1 and TRBJ2-4; D possibly corresponds to TRBD2 (5 bases). The CDR3 loop spans 14 amino acids. The ends were cut back, 7 bases at V and 9 bases at J, with 19 bases in the middle. CDR1 is MNHNS and CDR2 is SASEGT in the germline V gene. The CDR3 sequence: CASKNIGVPPIQYF. CDR3 coding DNA: TGTGCCAGCAAAAATATCGGGGTCCCTCCCATTCAGTACTTC.

V and J are TRBV6-5 and TRBJ1-1; the D is unclear. In germline, CDR1 is MNHEY, CDR2 SVGAGI. The CDR3 has 15 amino acids. Trimming removed 0 bases from V and 3 bases from J, with 11 bases in between. The DNA of the CDR3 is TGTGCCAGCAGTTACTCACGGTCCGGGGACACTGAAGCTTTCTTT. This sequence encodes CASSYSRSGDTEAFF.

CDR3 in amino acids: CASMNPGGAETGELFF. CDR3 coding DNA: TGTGCCAGCATGAACCCAGGGGGCGCTGAAACCGGGGAGCTGTTTTTT. The chain joins TRBV25-1 to TRBJ2-2; 8 nucleotides align to TRBD1. The CDR3 extends over 16 amino acids. Germline CDR1 reads MGHDK; CDR2 reads SYGVNS. Trimming took 7 bases from V and 5 from J; bases not matched to a gene: 12.

The chain employs TRBV30 and TRBJ2-5; D remains ambiguous. Germline V CDR1 and CDR2: GTSNPN, SVGIG (reference sequence). Trimming shortened V by 3 bases and J by 4 bases, and 15 bases separated the two germline ends. The CDR3 runs 14 residues. CDR3 nucleotide sequence: TGTGCCTGGAGGAACTTCGGCGGCGGAGAGACCCAGTACTTC. It specifies CAWRNFGGGETQYF. Drawing the rest from reference TRBV30 and TRBJ2-5, the complete variable domain is SQTIHQWPATLVQPVGSPLSLECTVEGTSNPNLYWYRQAAGRGLQLLFYSVGIGQISSEVPQNLSASRPQDRQFILSSKKLLLSDSGFYLCAWRNFGGGETQYFGPGTRLLVL.

The V gene is TRBV2, the J gene TRBJ2-7; D gene ambiguous. The CDR3 sequence is 12 residues long. Trimming stripped 5 bases from V and 3 bases from J, with 8 bases between. Looked up from germline, CDR1 is SNHLY and CDR2 is FYNNEI. For the CDR3, the DNA is TGTGCCAGCAGTAGGTTGAACTACGAGCAGTACTTC. This translates into CASSRLNYEQYF.

This clone was seen a single time. V usage is TRBV19 and J usage is TRBJ1-6, with 7 positions matching TRBD1. The CDR3 runs to 14 residues. Unmatched junction bases numbered 4, after V lost 5 bases and J lost 6 bases. The germline gives CDR1 LNHDA, CDR2 SQIVND (reference sequence). The CDR3 spells CASSAGQTNSPLHF. The DNA of the CDR3 is TGTGCCAGTAGTGCGGGACAGACTAATTCACCCCTCCACTTT. The variable domain in full, with the rest retrieved from reference TRBV19 and TRBJ1-6, is DGGITQSPKYLFRKEGQNVTLSCEQNLNHDAMYWYRQDPGQGLRLIYYSQIVNDFQKGDIAEGYSVSREKKESFPLTVTSAQKNPTAFYLCASSAGQTNSPLHFGNGTRLTVT.

J is TRBJ1-5 and V is TRBV6-1; D may be TRBD1 (5 bases). Trimming stripped 0 bases from V and 6 bases from J, with 12 bases between. Looked up from germline, CDR1 is MNHNS and CDR2 is SASEGT. The CDR3 consists of 15 residues. The CDR3 DNA sequence: TGTGCCAGCAGTGAAGCAGGCAGGGAGTTTCAGCCCCAGCATTTT. Translating it yields CASSEAGREFQPQHF.

Regarding this clone: This likely traces to a read error, being one base from a far larger clone. This sequence joins TRBV5-5 and TRBJ1-2; weak D call: TRBD1 (6 bases). The V gene's germline CDR1 is SGHKS and CDR2 YYEKEE (reference sequence). This CDR3 has 17 amino acids. V was shortened by 4 bases and J by 2 bases, with 21 bases between the two germline ends. The CDR3 spells CASSVQSLQGGNYGYTF. The CDR3 DNA reads as TGTGCCAGCAGCGTACAATCGCTACAGGGTGGGAACTATGGCTACACCTTC.

The chain carries TRBV28 and TRBJ1-2; a weak D match, TRBD1 (6 bases). The CDR3 consists of 14 residues. Per germline, CDR1 MDHEN and CDR2 SYDVKM. With 5 bases removed from V and 7 bases from J, the gap between germline ends came to 17 bases. The CDR3 here is CASSTTSDRGGYTF. CDR3 sequence (DNA): TGTGCCAGCAGTACCACCTCGGACAGAGGTGGCTACACCTTC.

This clone was picked up one time. V is TRBV2 and J is TRBJ1-1; D not resolved. The CDR3 runs to 14 residues. V was pared by 8 bases and J by 2 bases, with 15 bases between. The germline CDR1 and CDR2 sequences are SNHLY and FYNNEI. The CDR3 protein is CASGLDRANTEAFF. The CDR3 bases are TGTGCCAGCGGCCTGGACCGGGCAAACACTGAAGCTTTCTTT.

The V gene is TRBV7-2, the J gene TRBJ2-7; D is ambiguous. The germline gives CDR1 SGHTA, CDR2 FQGNSA. The CDR3 length is 15 residues. V shed 5 bases and J shed 5 bases, with 19 bases lying between them. CDR3 sequence reads: CASSPRPGLRNEQYF. The CDR3 nucleotides read TGTGCCAGCAGCCCAAGGCCTGGTCTCCGGAACGAGCAGTACTTC.

The V and J genes are TRBV5-1 and TRBJ2-5; D is unclear. The CDR3 contains 15 residues. CDR1 SGHRS and CDR2 YFSETQ come from the germline V gene. V was clipped by 0 bases and J by 2 bases, with 11 bases between them. CDR3 residues: CASSLEPISQETQYF. As DNA, the CDR3 is TGCGCCAGCAGCTTGGAACCCATATCACAAGAGACCCAGTACTTC.